The 26 T cell receptor beta chains presented below share a single source sample, sequenced in a study of beta chain features in type 1 diabetes (dated 2018 in TCRdb). Library creation used the immunoSEQ multiplex PCR assay. The entire isolated RNA was reverse transcribed using the High Capacity cDNA Reverse Transcription Kit, and thus expressed TCRB transcripts were sequenced. TCRdb took this table from immuneACCESS and kept in-frame rearrangements with V and J called. Such tables lack part of the clones; where checked against another copy, unresolved V genes explain under half of the gap, and the rest is unexplained. Across this sample there are around 500,000 clones, with about an eighth seen only once. The ten largest clones add up to approximately 0.05% of the sample. The sequenced sample consisted of naive CD4+ T cells from blood. Per the publication, the cell subset or site label means: true naive CD4+ T cells. The receptors here all came from a woman in her late teens or twenties in good health.

The chain employs TRBV6-1 and TRBJ2-1; D call uncertain. V was clipped by 2 bases and J by 15 bases, with 14 bases between them. Germline CDR1 reads MNHNS; CDR2 reads SASEGT. The CDR3 covers 12 residues. The CDR3 DNA is TGTGCCAGCAGTGAAACCAGGTTTGGGCTGTTCTTC. Protein product: CASSETRFGLFF.

The rearrangement links TRBV9 to TRBJ2-3; D is ambiguous. The V end was cut by 0 bases, the J end by 2 bases, with 10 bases between. Germline lookup yields CDR1 SGDLS and CDR2 YYNGEE. This CDR3 contains 15 residues. The CDR3 coding sequence is TGTGCCAGCAGCGTAGTGGGTCTAAACACAGATACGCAGTATTTT. This translates into CASSVVGLNTDTQYF.

In its sample, this clone was seen a few times. The gene calls are TRBV9 and TRBJ2-1; unclear D gene. CDR1 is SGDLS, CDR2 YYNGEE, per germline. The CDR3 totals 14 residues. Trimming left V 8 bases short and J 5 bases short, with 17 bases between. The CDR3 bases are TGTGCCAGTTCCTCGGCACTAAGGGACAATGAGCAGTTCTTC. As protein: CASSSALRDNEQFF. Looking up the rest from reference TRBV9 and TRBJ2-1 gives the full variable domain: DSGVTQTPKHLITATGQRVTLRCSPRSGDLSVYWYQQSLDQGLQFLIQYYNGEERAKGNILERFSAQQFPDLHSELNLSSLELGDSALYFCASSSALRDNEQFFGPGTRLTVL.

CDR3 protein: CASAGSAQPQHF. DNA of the CDR3: TGTGCCAGTGCAGGGAGTGCTCAGCCCCAGCATTTT. The chain recombines TRBV2 with TRBJ1-5; possibly TRBD1 for D (5 bases). Trimming removed 9 bases at V and 6 bases at J, with 12 bases between. CDR3 length: 12 amino acids. Per germline, CDR1 SNHLY and CDR2 FYNNEI.

V usage is TRBV21-1 and J usage is TRBJ2-5. TRBV21-1 is shown as a pseudogene. The CDR3 length is 12 residues. The DNA of the CDR3 is TGTGCCAGCAGCAAAAGGTTCCAGCCCCAGTACTTC. Protein: CASSKRFQPQYF.

V gene TRBV5-1 combines with J gene TRBJ2-5; possibly TRBD1 or TRBD2 for D (6 bases each). Germline CDR1 and CDR2: SGHRS and YFSETQ. The CDR3 length is 14 residues. Trimming stripped 1 base from V and 3 bases from J, with 10 bases between. CDR3 loop: CASSLWGAKETQYF. The CDR3 nucleotides read TGCGCCAGCAGCTTGTGGGGGGCGAAAGAGACCCAGTACTTC.

This clone has only a few counts. This chain links TRBV13 with TRBJ2-1; 12 bases are shared with TRBD2. The CDR3 contains 17 residues. Losses at the gene ends were 5 bases for V and 6 bases for J; bases not matched to a gene: 11. Per germline, CDR1 PRHDT and CDR2 FYEKMQ (reference sequence). CDR3 coding DNA: TGTGCCAGCAGCCCCACGACTAGCGGGAGTTTGGGCAATGAGCAGTTCTTC. It is translated as CASSPTTSGSLGNEQFF. Full variable domain (rest looked up from reference TRBV13 and TRBJ2-1): AAGVIQSPRHLIKEKRETATLKCYPIPRHDTVYWYQQGPGQDPQFLISFYEKMQSDKGSIPDRFSAQQFSDYHSELNMSSLELGDSALYFCASSPTTSGSLGNEQFFGPGTRLTVL.

The chain links TRBV11-2 to TRBJ2-1; D gene uncertain. This CDR3 region has 15 residues. The germline V and J ends were trimmed by 3 bases and 3 bases, with 12 bases remaining between them. The germline gives CDR1 SGHAT, CDR2 FQNNGV. The CDR3 DNA is TGTGCCAGCAGCTTCCAACGGATGAACTACAATGAGCAGTTCTTC. Its protein is CASSFQRMNYNEQFF.

The J gene is TRBJ2-1, the V gene TRBV20-1; D unclear. Trimming stripped 2 bases from V and 8 bases from J, with 7 bases between. The CDR3 is made up of 11 amino acids. From germline, CDR1 is DFQATT and CDR2 SNEGSKA (reference sequence). CDR3 sequence reads: CSARTGDEQFF. As DNA, the CDR3 is TGCAGTGCTAGAACTGGCGATGAGCAGTTCTTC.

This clone appeared a few times. The chain combines TRBV11-2 with TRBJ1-1; D not certain. The V end was cut by 1 base, the J end by 12 bases, with 12 bases between. Germline CDR1 and CDR2: SGHAT and FQNNGV. CDR3 length: 12 amino acids. The chain's CDR3 is CASSLANGGSFF. For the CDR3, the DNA is TGTGCCAGCAGCTTAGCAAACGGAGGATCTTTCTTT. Full variable domain (rest looked up from reference TRBV11-2 and TRBJ1-1): EAGVAQSPRYKIIEKRQSVAFWCNPISGHATLYWYQQILGQGPKLLIQFQNNGVVDDSQLPKDRFSAERLKGVDSTLKIQPAKLEDSAVYLCASSLANGGSFFGQGTRLTVV.

With regard to this clone: Other DNA sequences in the sample encode the same CDR3. The chain uses TRBV5-1 and TRBJ2-5; no clear D gene. The CDR3 sequence is 14 residues long. Germline loops: CDR1 SGHRS, CDR2 YFSETQ. Trimming left V 0 bases short and J 1 base short, with 7 bases between. The CDR3 protein is CASSLGTLQETQYF. CDR3 nucleotides: TGCGCCAGCAGCTTGGGGACCCTCCAAGAGACCCAGTACTTC.

This chain links TRBV7-3 with TRBJ2-7; 8 bases are a match to TRBD1. CDR1 and CDR2 (germline): SGHTA, FQGTGA. The CDR3 is 13 residues long. J lost 2 bases, V lost 4 bases, and 1 base had no gene match. The CDR3 nucleotides read TGTGCCAGCAGCTGGACAGGGACCTACGAGCAGTACTTC. Amino acids: CASSWTGTYEQYF.

The chain employs TRBV12-5 and TRBJ2-1, with 10 bases aligning to TRBD1. With V trimmed by 3 bases and J by 9 bases, 5 bases remained unmatched. The CDR3 length is 14 residues. From germline, CDR1 is LGHNT and CDR2 FRNRAP. In DNA, the CDR3 is TGTGCTAGTGGTTTCCGGGACAGGGGACGTGAGCAGTTCTTC. This codes for CASGFRDRGREQFF.

In its sample, this clone was seen a few times. The CDR3, as DNA: TGTGCCAGCAGTTTCCCCGCTAGGTCTGAGCAGTTCTTC. Its protein product is CASSFPARSEQFF. The rearrangement uses TRBV28 and TRBJ2-1; D not resolved. V was pared by 3 bases and J by 9 bases, with 12 bases between. The germline CDR1 and CDR2 sequences are MDHEN and SYDVKM. This CDR3 has 13 residues.

This chain joins TRBV15 and TRBJ1-5; D possibly corresponds to TRBD1 (6 bases). The CDR3 totals 13 residues. V was pared by 5 bases and J by 5 bases, with 10 bases between. The germline CDR1 and CDR2 sequences are LNHNV and YYDKDF (reference sequence). The CDR3 loop is CATSDRRDQPQHF. CDR3 nucleotides: TGTGCCACCAGCGACAGGAGAGATCAGCCCCAGCATTTT.

This clone was observed a few times. The chain couples TRBV6-6 to TRBJ2-7, with D maybe TRBD2 (6 bases). Germline values: CDR1 MNHNY, CDR2 SVGAGI (reference sequence). This CDR3 comprises 13 residues. Trimming stripped 6 bases from V and 0 bases from J, with 9 bases between. CDR3 amino acids: CASRDGGSYEQYV. Here the CDR3 DNA reads TGTGCCAGCAGGGACGGGGGCTCCTACGAGCAGTACGTC.

V usage is TRBV7-3 and J usage is TRBJ2-3, with 8 bases matching TRBD2. V dropped 5 bases and J dropped 11; count of bases not matched to a gene: 6. Germline CDR1 reads SGHTA; CDR2 reads FQGTGA. The CDR3 contains 12 residues. The CDR3 region has the DNA TGTGCCAGCAGCAAGAGCGGGGGCGTGCAGTATTTT. Encoded protein: CASSKSGGVQYF.

The DNA for the CDR3 is TGTGCCAGCAGCGTAGCCGGGGTGGGGAACACCATATATTTT. Its protein is CASSVAGVGNTIYF. The V call is TRBV9, the J call TRBJ1-3; D ambiguous. The CDR3 is 14 residues long. Trimming left V 0 bases short and J 7 bases short, with 11 bases between. Germline CDR1 and CDR2: SGDLS and YYNGEE.

The table lists this clone with a few counts. One end of the junction is discordant with germline, which a read error may explain. V usage is TRBV12-5 and J usage is TRBJ2-7; no clear D gene. CDR1 is LGHNT, CDR2 FRNRAP, per germline. The CDR3 is 16 residues long. The CDR3 nucleotides are TGTGCTAGTGGGTTGGTGCGTGTAGGGCCCACCTACGAGCAGTACTTC. Protein sequence: CASGLVRVGPTYEQYF. Full variable domain (remainder filled in from reference TRBV12-5 and TRBJ2-7): DARVTQTPRHKVTEMGQEVTMRCQPILGHNTVFWYRQTMMQGLELLAYFRNRAPLDDSGMPKDRFSAEMPDATLATLKIQPSEPRDSAVYFCASGLVRVGPTYEQYFGPGTRLTVT.

V is TRBV5-4 and J is TRBJ2-3; unclear D gene. V was cut by 1 base and J by 4 bases, with 10 bases left in between. In germline, CDR1 is SGHNT, CDR2 YYREEE (reference sequence). The CDR3 totals 14 residues. CDR3 loop: CASSLFLRPDTQYF. CDR3 sequence (DNA): TGTGCCAGCAGCTTGTTTCTAAGACCAGATACGCAGTATTTT.

In its sample, this clone was seen a few times. Different DNA sequences within this sample yield the same CDR3. The rearrangement links TRBV29-1 to TRBJ1-5, with D maybe TRBD1 (5 bases). Germline CDR1 is SQVTM and CDR2 is ANQGSEA. The CDR3 runs 12 residues. Trimming removed 4 bases from V and 4 bases from J, with 8 bases in between. As DNA, the CDR3 is TGCAGCGTTGGCCAGGGAAATCAGCCCCAGCATTTT. Translation gives CSVGQGNQPQHF.

The chain joins TRBV15 to TRBJ1-4; D perhaps matches TRBD1 (5 bases). CDR3 length: 15 residues. V dropped 3 bases and J dropped 6 bases, with 14 bases sitting between them. The germline CDR1 and CDR2 sequences are LNHNV and YYDKDF (reference sequence). CDR3 in DNA: TGTGCCACCAGCAGTTCAGGGCTCACCTATGAAAAACTGTTTTTT. As protein: CATSSSGLTYEKLFF.

This clone was counted between two and nine times. The rearrangement links TRBV4-2 to TRBJ2-2; 8 bases agree with TRBD2. The V and J ends lost 4 bases and 2 bases, in that order; junction bases with no gene match: 3. The CDR3 loop spans 15 amino acids. CDR1 and CDR2 (germline): LGHNA, YNFKEQ. The CDR3 protein is CASSPGGANTGELFF. In nucleotides, the CDR3 is TGTGCCAGCAGCCCCGGGGGGGCCAACACCGGGGAGCTGTTTTTT.

The chain joins TRBV30 to TRBJ1-1, with a weak D call TRBD1 (6 bases). The CDR3 extends over 15 amino acids. Germline V gives CDR1 GTSNPN, CDR2 SVGIG (reference sequence). Trimming shortened V by 3 bases and J by 3 bases, and 17 bases separated the two germline ends. The CDR3 DNA follows: TGTGCCTGGAGAAGGGCCGGAGGGGGGTACACTGAAGCTTTCTTT. It is translated as CAWRRAGGGYTEAFF.

This clone has a handful of counts. The chain couples TRBV7-2 to TRBJ2-6; a weak D match, TRBD1 (6 bases). Trimming pared 4 bases from V and 0 bases from J, leaving 16 bases between. Germline values: CDR1 SGHTA, CDR2 FQGNSA. This CDR3 contains 18 residues. CDR3 sequence: CASSSVRDTLSGANVLTF. The DNA for the CDR3 is TGTGCCAGCAGCTCGGTCCGGGACACGCTCTCTGGGGCCAACGTCCTGACTTTC.

The V call is TRBV7-9, the J call TRBJ2-5, with D uncertain. The germline CDR1 and CDR2 sequences are SEHNR and FQNEAQ (reference sequence). The CDR3 loop spans 14 amino acids. Trimming removed 3 bases at V and 5 bases at J, with 13 bases between. The CDR3: CASSFFWESETQYF. DNA of the CDR3: TGTGCCAGCAGCTTTTTTTGGGAATCGGAGACCCAGTACTTC.